This is a list of T cell receptor beta chains from one sample in a study of PD-1 blockade in mismatch repair-deficient tumors. Assay: immunoSEQ multiplex PCR; the TCRdb copy retains only in-frame clones and omits some. The sample includes approximately 130,000 clones, about 85% of them seen just once. The input for sequencing was peripheral blood, taken 44 weeks after starting pembrolizumab. The receptors were sampled from an adult with mismatch repair-deficient cancer. CDR3s leave out the opening cysteine and the closing phenylalanine or tryptophan. D genes are given only for firm matches.

D gene	V gene	J gene	CDR3 protein
-	TRBV5-6	TRBJ2-7	ASSLGTGTVSYEQY
-	TRBV4-1	TRBJ1-3	ASSGRTSGNTIY
TRBD1	TRBV28	TRBJ1-5	ASSLLGTVNQPQH
-	TRBV6-5	TRBJ2-2	ASSLSVRGPGELF
-	TRBV5-6	TRBJ2-1	ASSLLGLSYNEQF
TRBD1	TRBV28	TRBJ2-3	ATAQGASTDTQY
TRBD1	TRBV18	TRBJ1-1	ASSQGVNTEAF
-	TRBV4-3	TRBJ1-3	ASSQDAAGRSSGSTIY
TRBD1	TRBV9	TRBJ2-7	ASSVGQGWDEQY
TRBD2	TRBV7-9	TRBJ2-5	AAQTSGKETQY
TRBD1	TRBV5-8	TRBJ2-2	ASSPWGTVNTGELF
-	TRBV7-9	TRBJ1-1	ASSLTPRGAEAF
-	TRBV6-6	TRBJ2-7	ASSYLKGYEQY
-	TRBV7-3	TRBJ2-1	ASSLTSVMMGEQF
-	TRBV14	TRBJ2-1	ASSQDRRDEQF
TRBD2	TRBV5-6	TRBJ2-1	ASSSGLAGYNEQF
-	TRBV19	TRBJ2-1	ASSISTYAGPKGDNEQF
-	TRBV6-1	TRBJ2-2	ASSGQRTGELF
-	TRBV28	TRBJ2-3	ASSLGSTDTQY
-	TRBV6-4	TRBJ2-2	ASTREGGTGELF
-	TRBV11-2	TRBJ2-2	ASSLGRDLNTGELF
TRBD1	TRBV6-5	TRBJ2-1	ASSYGTGVLGNEQF
TRBD2	TRBV5-4	TRBJ2-2	ASSVGLANTGELF
-	TRBV4-1	TRBJ1-1	ASSQSEAQGSTEAF
TRBD2	TRBV4-1	TRBJ2-7	ASSQVSGISDEQY
-	TRBV18	TRBJ2-5	ASSLSGIPQETQY
TRBD2	TRBV4-2	TRBJ2-7	ASSQEDGRGTSGAYEQY
TRBD1	TRBV27	TRBJ1-1	ASSFLTGRNTEAF
TRBD2	TRBV6-5	TRBJ2-5	ASSLLAGGPRETQY
-	TRBV13	TRBJ1-3	ASSTTDPGNTIY
-	TRBV10-3	TRBJ2-7	AISESTSYEQY
TRBD2	TRBV28	TRBJ2-5	ASSLISGSLETQY
-	TRBV9	TRBJ2-1	ASSSGPYNEQF
TRBD2	TRBV6-6	TRBJ2-7	ASSNSGSSYEQY
-	TRBV2	TRBJ1-2	ASRLAADSSGYT
-	TRBV6-6	TRBJ2-5	ASSYSGLQETQY
-	TRBV28	TRBJ2-7	ASSLSGAQNEQY
-	TRBV11-3	TRBJ2-7	ASSPQGSRNEQY
-	TRBV18	-	ASSPFGGEGYEQY
TRBD1	TRBV4-1	TRBJ2-6	ASSQDSDRPIPGNSGANVLT
-	TRBV29-1	TRBJ2-3	SVGLGGMDTQY
-	TRBV7-9	TRBJ1-5	ASSADLQPQH
-	TRBV19	TRBJ1-1	ASSIDREGRNTEAF
TRBD2	TRBV7-8	TRBJ2-7	ASSLEVASGSYEQY
-	TRBV11-2	TRBJ2-1	ASSPPGRVSYNEQF
-	TRBV7-2	TRBJ2-7	ASSSGESGTRGYEQY
TRBD2	TRBV7-6	TRBJ2-3	ASSLVTSGGDTQY